The clone carrying this TCR beta chain occurred many times. Using MiXCR, TCRdb re-called clones from the PCR reads. The repertoire has 40,000 to 50,000 clones, approximately 4.1% of them found once; the top ten carry roughly a tenth. The entry originates in a study of metastatic and nonmetastatic thyroid tumors. Among the patients, none had received any treatment before thyroid surgery. V lost 4 bases and J 8 bases, leaving 15 bases between the germline ends. This CDR3 is built from 14 residues. CDR1 and CDR2 from the germline V gene are SGHRS and YFSETQ. Specimen: blood. J is TRBJ1-4 and V is TRBV5-1; D unclear. The clonotype originates from a female donor with papillary thyroid cancer or a benign thyroid nodule (not recorded which). Some clones in this sample may be carry-over from other donors' samples. CDR3 sequence: CASSLGPDSEKLFF. The CDR3 DNA reads TGCGCCAGCAGCCTCGGGCCCGACTCGGAAAAACTGTTTTTT.